This T cell receptor beta chain originates from a study of PD-L1 blockade in urothelial cancer. Generated by immunoSEQ multiplex PCR, the TCRdb table keeps only in-frame clones and is missing some. The sample lists some 110,000 clones; more than 85% were seen once. Points on this clone: Its target is not known.

The sample's time point: peripheral blood 6 weeks after treatment start. The study enrolled patients with locally advanced or metastatic urothelial carcinoma. Each individual provided 1 to 8 samples (taken pretreatment and on-treatment). CDR1 is MNHEY and CDR2 is SVGAGI in the germline V gene. V was clipped by 4 bases and J by 2 bases; unmatched bases: 3. The CDR3 totals 14 residues. Points from the study as a whole: Durable-benefit cases showed more tumor-associated blood clone expansion at 3 weeks.

The chain uses TRBV6-5 and TRBJ2-7; 9 nucleotides agree with TRBD1. This clonotype originated in a man aged 55 to 70 with urothelial cancer. Sequencing was performed on PBMCs, taken around atezolizumab (anti-PD-L1) treatment. The CDR3 DNA sequence: TGTGCCAGCAGTTCGGGACAGGGAGCCTACGAGCAGTACTTC. This gives the protein CASSSGQGAYEQYF.